The 8 T cell receptor beta chains below were found in one sample sequenced in a study of cytomegalovirus exposure and HLA in healthy donors. PCR was performed using 60 Vbeta and 13 Jbeta primers. Assay used: immunoSEQ multiplex PCR; TCRdb lists only in-frame clones, some missing. The sample carries 200,000 to 250,000 clones, 70% to 90% recorded once. The sample consisted of PBMCs. These receptors all come from a human donor in good health.

This sequence joins TRBV5-1 and TRBJ2-7; maybe TRBD1 (6 bases). The V gene's germline CDR1 is SGHRS and CDR2 YFSETQ. Trimming shortened V by 5 bases and J by 3 bases, and 15 bases separated the two germline ends. The CDR3 spans 14 residues. The CDR3 region has the DNA TGCGCCAGCAGAACGGGACAAGCCCTCTACGAGCAGTACTTC. This encodes CASRTGQALYEQYF.

This clone was recorded only once. This chain joins TRBV6-5 and TRBJ1-5, with 10 bases identical to TRBD1. The CDR3 has 13 residues. Germline V gene sequence: CDR1 MNHEY, CDR2 SVGAGI. The junction had 6 bases not matched to a gene; V was cut back by 6 bases and J by 10 bases. This CDR3 is CASRATGGRPQHF. CDR3 nucleotides: TGTGCCAGCAGGGCGACAGGGGGCAGACCCCAGCATTTT.

J is TRBJ1-4 and V is TRBV28; 8 bases are shared with TRBD1. The CDR3 has 14 residues. V was clipped by 7 bases and J by 7 bases; unmatched bases: 8. Germline V gene lookup returns CDR1 MDHEN and CDR2 SYDVKM. The CDR3 region is CASTKDRVVEKLFF. Here the CDR3 DNA reads TGTGCCAGCACCAAGGACAGGGTGGTTGAAAAACTGTTTTTT.

This clone was recorded a few times. This chain links TRBV6-5 with TRBJ2-7, with 7 nucleotides matching TRBD1. The germline CDR1 and CDR2 sequences are MNHEY and SVGAGI. The CDR3 length is 16 residues. Trimming removed 0 bases from V and 3 bases from J; junction bases left unmatched: 8. CDR3 sequence reads: CASSYSAGQVLYEQYF. The CDR3 bases are TGTGCCAGCAGTTACTCTGCAGGACAGGTGCTCTACGAGCAGTACTTC.

The chain combines TRBV2 with TRBJ2-3; D may be TRBD2 (5 bases). Trimming removed 5 bases at V and 5 bases at J, with 11 bases between. CDR1 and CDR2 from the germline V gene are SNHLY and FYNNEI. This CDR3 spans 13 amino acids. In DNA, the CDR3 is TGTGCCAGCAGTCGGGGTGGGCTAGATACGCAGTATTTT. It yields the protein CASSRGGLDTQYF.

The chain is built from TRBV6-1 and TRBJ2-5, with TRBD1 matching over 8 bases. CDR1 and CDR2 from the germline V gene are MNHNS and SASEGT. Trimming removed 6 bases from V and 2 bases from J; junction bases left unmatched: 2. This CDR3 region has 13 residues. The CDR3 loop reads CASSWTGQETQYF. In DNA, the CDR3 is TGTGCCAGCAGCTGGACAGGGCAAGAGACCCAGTACTTC.

The chain combines TRBV25-1 with TRBJ1-1; a weak D match, TRBD1 (6 bases). V gave up 1 base and J gave up 6 bases, with 15 bases separating them. The germline V gene encodes CDR1 MGHDK and CDR2 SYGVNS. The CDR3 has 15 residues. The DNA for the CDR3 is TGTGCCAGCAGTGAATCGCGGGGGGCGGTTGCTGAAGCTTTCTTT. Its protein is CASSESRGAVAEAFF.

The V and J genes are TRBV9 and TRBJ1-2; D not certain. This CDR3 is built from 13 residues. Germline V gene data show CDR1 as SGDLS and CDR2 as YYNGEE. The V end was cut by 3 bases, the J end by 7 bases, with 13 bases between. Written as DNA, the CDR3 is TGTGCCAGCAGCGGTATTGAACATCCTGGCTACACCTTC. Translated: CASSGIEHPGYTF.